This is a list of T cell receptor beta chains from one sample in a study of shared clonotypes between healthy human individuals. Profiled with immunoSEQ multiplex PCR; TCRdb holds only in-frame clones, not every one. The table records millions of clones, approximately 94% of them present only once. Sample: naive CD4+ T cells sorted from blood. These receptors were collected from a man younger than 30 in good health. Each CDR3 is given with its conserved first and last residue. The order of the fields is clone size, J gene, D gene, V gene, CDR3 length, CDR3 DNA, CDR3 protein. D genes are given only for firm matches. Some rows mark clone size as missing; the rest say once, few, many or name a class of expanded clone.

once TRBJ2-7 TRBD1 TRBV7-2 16 TGTGCCAGCAGCTTATCCTCCGGGACAGATTCCTACGAGCAGTACTTC CASSLSSGTDSYEQYF
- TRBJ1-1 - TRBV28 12 TGTGCCAGCAGTCCCCTCGGGACTGAAGCTTTCTTT CASSPLGTEAFF
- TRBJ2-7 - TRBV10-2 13 TGCGCCAGCAGTGCCCCGGATAGATACGAGCAGTACTTC CASSAPDRYEQYF
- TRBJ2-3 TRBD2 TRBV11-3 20 TGTGCCAGCAGCTTTAGGGACAGCGGGACTAGCGGGGGGCACACAGATACGCAGTATTTT CASSFRDSGTSGGHTDTQYF
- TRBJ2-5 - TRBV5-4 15 TGTGCCAGCAGCTCCTCAGCGCTCCTCCAAGAGACCCAGTACTTC CASSSSALLQETQYF
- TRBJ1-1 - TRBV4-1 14 TGCGCCAGCAGCCAAGAGCAAGGACGAGGTGAAGCTTTCTTT CASSQEQGRGEAFF
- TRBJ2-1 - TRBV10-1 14 TGCGCCAGCAGTGACTACACAGGCTTCAATGAGCAGTTCTTC CASSDYTGFNEQFF
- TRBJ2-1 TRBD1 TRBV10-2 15 TGCGCCAGCAGTTACCCCCGGGACAGGGGCAATGAGCAGTTCTTC CASSYPRDRGNEQFF
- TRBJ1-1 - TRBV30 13 TGTGCCTGGAGTTGGGTGACTAGCACTGAAGCTTTCTTT CAWSWVTSTEAFF
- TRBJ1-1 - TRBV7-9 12 TGTGCCAGCAGCTTAGTAGGGCAACGCGCTTTCTTT CASSLVGQRAFF
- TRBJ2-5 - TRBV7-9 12 TGTGCCAGCAGCTTAAATCTGGAGACCCAGTACTTC CASSLNLETQYF
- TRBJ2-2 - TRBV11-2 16 TGTGCCAGCAGCTTCTCTGGCGGGAAGGACACCGGGGAGCTGTTTTTT CASSFSGGKDTGELFF
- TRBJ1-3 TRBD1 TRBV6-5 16 TGTGCCAGCAGTTACACCAGGGGGAGGACTGGAAACACCATATATTTT CASSYTRGRTGNTIYF
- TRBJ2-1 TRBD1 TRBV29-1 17 TGCAGCGTCGACGCCAGAGCCGGGACAGGGGGTATCAATGAGCAGTTCTTC CSVDARAGTGGINEQFF
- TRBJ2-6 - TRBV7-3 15 TGTGCCAGCAGCTCCCAAAACTCTGGGGCCAACGTCCTGACTTTC CASSSQNSGANVLTF
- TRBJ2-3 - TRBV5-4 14 TGTGCCAGCAGCTTGGCACAGCCCACAGATACGCAGTATTTT CASSLAQPTDTQYF
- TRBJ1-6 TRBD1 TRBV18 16 TGTGCCAGCTCACCGCGGGACAGGGAAGCCCATTCACCCCTCCACTTT CASSPRDREAHSPLHF
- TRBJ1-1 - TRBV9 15 TGTGCCAGCAGCGCCGGTAATTGGCCGAACACTGAAGCTTTCTTT CASSAGNWPNTEAFF
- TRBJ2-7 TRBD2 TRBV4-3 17 TGCGCCAGCAGCCAGATGACTAGCGGGGGAACTACCTACGAGCAGTACTTC CASSQMTSGGTTYEQYF
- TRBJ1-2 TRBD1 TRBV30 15 TGTGCCTGGAGTGTACGGGCGGGGACAGGGAATGGCTACACCTTC CAWSVRAGTGNGYTF
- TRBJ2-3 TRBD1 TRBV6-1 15 TGTGCCAGCAGTAGGGACAGGGGCCGCACAGATACGCAGTATTTT CASSRDRGRTDTQYF
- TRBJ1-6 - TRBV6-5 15 TGTGCCAGCAGTTTTTCCCTTGCCTATAATTCACCCCTCCACTTT CASSFSLAYNSPLHF
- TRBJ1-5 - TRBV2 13 TGTGCCAGCAAAGGGGACCTCAATCAGCCCCAGCATTTT CASKGDLNQPQHF
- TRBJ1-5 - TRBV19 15 TGTGCCAGTAGTATGGAGGGCACCATCAATCAGCCCCAGCATTTT CASSMEGTINQPQHF
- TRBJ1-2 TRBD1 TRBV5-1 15 TGCGCCAGCAGCTTGGGGACAGGTCTCGCCTATGGCTACACCTTC CASSLGTGLAYGYTF
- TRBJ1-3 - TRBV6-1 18 TGTGCCAGCAGTGAAAGGGCCAAGGGCGTGAGCTCTGGAAACACCATATATTTT CASSERAKGVSSGNTIYF
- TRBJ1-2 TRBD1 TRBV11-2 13 TGTGCCAGCAGTCGAGTCAGGGGGGATGGCTACACCTTC CASSRVRGDGYTF
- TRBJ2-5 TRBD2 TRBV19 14 TGTGCCAGTAGTATGGAAAGTAGCGGGAAGACCCAGTACTTC CASSMESSGKTQYF
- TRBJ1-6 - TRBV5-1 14 TGCGCCAGCAGCGCACAGGATTACGGTTCACCCCTCCACTTT CASSAQDYGSPLHF
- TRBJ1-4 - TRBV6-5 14 TGTGCCAGCAGTTCTCCAGGGGCGGCTGAAAAACTGTTTTTT CASSSPGAAEKLFF
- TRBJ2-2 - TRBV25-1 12 TGTGCCAGCAGTGAGAACACCGGGGAGCTGTTTTTT CASSENTGELFF
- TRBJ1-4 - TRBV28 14 TGTGCCAGCTCCCTTCGGGGGGCCGGTGAAAAACTGTTTTTT CASSLRGAGEKLFF
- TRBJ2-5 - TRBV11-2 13 TGTGCCAGCAGCTTAGGAGTGTTGGAGACCCAGTACTTC CASSLGVLETQYF
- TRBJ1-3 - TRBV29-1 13 TGCAGCTCTTCGGGGGGGGACGGAAACACCATATATTTT CSSSGGDGNTIYF
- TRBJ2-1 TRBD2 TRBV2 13 TGTGCCAGCAAGCGGACTAGCGGAAATGAGCAGTTCTTC CASKRTSGNEQFF
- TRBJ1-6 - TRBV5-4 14 TGTGCCAGCAGCTCTCAGGGTTATAATTCACCCCTCCACTTT CASSSQGYNSPLHF
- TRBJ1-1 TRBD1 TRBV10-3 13 TGTGCCACGGGGACAGGGAGATTCACTGAAGCTTTCTTT CATGTGRFTEAFF
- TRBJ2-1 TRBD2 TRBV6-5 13 TGTGCCAGCAGCTTAGCGGGAGTGGTTGGGCAGTTCTTC CASSLAGVVGQFF
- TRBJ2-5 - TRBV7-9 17 TGTGCCAGCAGCTTACTACGGGCGGAGGGGAGGTCGGAGACCCAGTACTTC CASSLLRAEGRSETQYF
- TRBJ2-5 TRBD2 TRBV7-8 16 TGTGCCAGCAGTCCTACCGGGGGGAACTCGAAAGAGACCCAGTACTTC CASSPTGGNSKETQYF
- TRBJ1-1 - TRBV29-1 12 TGCAGCGCCATACCACAAAACACTGAAGCTTTCTTT CSAIPQNTEAFF
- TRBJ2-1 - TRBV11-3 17 TGTGCCAGCAGCCCCAGTACCTCATACAACTCCTACAATGAGCAGTTCTTC CASSPSTSYNSYNEQFF
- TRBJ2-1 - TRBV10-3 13 TGTGCCATCATGGAGCGGGCGAACAATGAGCAGTTCTTC CAIMERANNEQFF